Below are 26 T cell receptor beta chains sequenced from a single sample in a study of T cells in Graves' hyperthyroidism and ophthalmopathy. Amplified regions were TCR beta CDR3 sequences from RNA transcripts. The primer set for the first-round RT-PCR of the TCR CDR3 was HTBI. TCRdb processed the multiplex PCR reads anew with MiXCR; each CDR3 protein has one entry. The table lists 330,000 or so distinct CDR3 sequences, roughly 19% of them singletons. The sequencing input was blood. The receptor source for this set is a man between 45 and 60 years old with Graves' ophthalmopathy.

This clonotype was seen ten or more times. This chain's CDR3 is CASSLAPGIEQFF. In DNA form, the CDR3 reads TGTGCCAGCAGCTTAGCCCCAGGGATTGAGCAGTTCTTC. The chain carries TRBV7-9 and TRBJ2-1; D perhaps matches TRBD1 (5 bases). V was trimmed by 0 bases and J by 9 bases, leaving 9 bases between them. From germline, CDR1 is SEHNR and CDR2 FQNEAQ (reference sequence). The CDR3 has 13 amino acids.

In this sample, this clonotype turned up a few times. The chain is built from TRBV6-2 or TRBV6-3 and TRBJ2-1, with 11 bases lining up with TRBD2. Germline trimming cut 10 bases from V and 7 bases from J; bases unmatched to any gene: 9. Germline V gene data show CDR1 as MNHEY and CDR2 as SVGEGT. The CDR3 totals 14 residues. In nucleotides, the CDR3 is TGTGCCACCTTAGCGGGAGGGCTACGAAATGAGCAGTTCTTC. Translating it yields CATLAGGLRNEQFF.

The chain joins TRBV5-1 to TRBJ2-2; D is unresolved. V lost 3 bases to trimming and J lost 4 bases, with 10 bases between them. The CDR3 is 14 residues long. Germline CDR1 and CDR2: SGHRS and YFSETQ. The CDR3 bases are TGCGCCAGCAGCTCGGACCGCTTCACCGGGGAGCTGTTTTTT. This encodes CASSSDRFTGELFF.

This chain uses TRBV12-3 or TRBV12-4 with TRBJ1-3; D is undetermined. V lost 6 bases to trimming and J lost 7 bases, with 4 bases between them. CDR3 length: 10 amino acids. The CDR3 reads CASSINTIYF. For the CDR3, the DNA is TGTGCCAGCAGCATCAACACCATATATTTT.

CDR3 in DNA: TGCAGTGCTAAGGGGACGGGCCCCAATCAGCCCCAGCATTTT. Protein: CSAKGTGPNQPQHF. This chain uses TRBV20-1 with TRBJ1-5, with TRBD1 as a possible D gene (5 bases). Germline loops: CDR1 DFQATT, CDR2 SNEGSKA (reference sequence). Trimming removed 4 bases at V and 3 bases at J, with 13 bases between. The CDR3 sequence is 14 residues long.

This clonotype was observed a few times. The chain employs TRBV14 and TRBJ2-7; no clear D gene. V dropped 0 bases and J dropped 6 bases, with 6 bases sitting between them. The CDR3 runs to 12 residues. The V gene's germline CDR1 is SGHDN and CDR2 FVKESK. The CDR3 reads CASSQDRTEQYF. CDR3 DNA: TGTGCCAGCAGCCAAGATAGGACCGAGCAGTACTTC.

This clonotype was seen repeatedly, ten times or more. The genes are TRBV12-5 and TRBJ2-5, with D possibly being TRBD2 (6 bases). V was cut by 6 bases and J by 4 bases, with 15 bases left in between. CDR1 is LGHNT, CDR2 FRNRAP, per germline. The CDR3 length is 14 residues. CDR3 in amino acids: CASGPGLPGETQYF. For the CDR3, the DNA is TGTGCTAGTGGACCGGGACTTCCAGGAGAGACCCAGTACTTC.

The chain has TRBV5-1 and TRBJ2-5, with 7 nucleotides matching TRBD1. CDR1 is SGHRS, CDR2 YFSETQ, per germline. The V gene end was trimmed by 7 bases and the J gene end by 3 bases; junction bases not matched to a gene: 9. The CDR3 has 14 residues. The CDR3 sequence is CASAPTGLKETQYF. In nucleotides, the CDR3 is TGCGCCAGCGCCCCGACAGGGTTAAAAGAGACCCAGTACTTC.

This clonotype was seen at least ten times. The chain has TRBV20-1 and TRBJ2-1; TRBD2 is a possible D gene (7 bases). Germline V gene sequence: CDR1 DFQATT, CDR2 SNEGSKA (reference sequence). V gave up 5 bases and J gave up 10 bases, with 18 bases separating them. The CDR3 has 13 amino acids. CDR3: CSALRGGGGEQFF. The DNA of the CDR3 is TGCAGTGCTCTCCGAGGAGGGGGGGGCGAGCAGTTCTTC.

This clonotype was seen many times. CDR3 loop: CASSFTRWGETQYF. The CDR3 DNA sequence: TGTGCCAGCAGTTTTACCAGGTGGGGGGAGACCCAGTACTTC. The chain recombines TRBV28 with TRBJ2-5; TRBD1 or TRBD2 may be the D gene (5 bases each). Germline CDR1 reads MDHEN; CDR2 reads SYDVKM. Trimming shortened V by 3 bases and J by 5 bases, and 13 bases separated the two germline ends. CDR3 length: 14 amino acids.

This clonotype was counted many times. The chain has TRBV6-1 and TRBJ2-7; no reliable D call. Germline V gene lookup returns CDR1 MNHNS and CDR2 SASEGT. V lost 6 bases, J lost 0 bases, and 9 bases lay in between. This CDR3 has 13 amino acids. CDR3 sequence reads: CASRVGASYEQYF. The DNA of the CDR3 is TGTGCCAGCAGGGTAGGAGCCTCCTACGAGCAGTACTTC.

This clonotype was found a few times. This sequence joins TRBV7-3 and TRBJ2-1, with TRBD2 identical over 14 bases. This CDR3 has 16 amino acids. The V gene end was trimmed by 0 bases and the J gene end by 7 bases; junction bases not matched to a gene: 2. CDR1 and CDR2 (germline): SGHTA, FQGTGA. The CDR3 nucleotides are TGTGCCAGCAGCTTAACGGGACTAGCGGGAGATAATGAGCAGTTCTTC. This sequence encodes CASSLTGLAGDNEQFF.

This chain links TRBV4-1 with TRBJ1-1; D may be TRBD1 (5 bases). This CDR3 is built from 14 residues. Trimming shortened V by 2 bases and J by 1 base, and 8 bases separated the two germline ends. Per germline, CDR1 MGHRA and CDR2 YSYEKL. The CDR3 loop reads CASSQPTENTEAFF. The CDR3 DNA sequence: TGCGCCAGCAGCCAACCGACAGAGAACACTGAAGCTTTCTTT.

The chain employs TRBV10-3 and TRBJ1-3; tentative D call: TRBD1 (5 bases). Germline values: CDR1 ENHRY, CDR2 SYGVKD. Trimming stripped 10 bases from V and 4 bases from J, with 11 bases between. The CDR3 length is 12 residues. CDR3 in amino acids: CASSGDGNTIYF. The DNA for the CDR3 is TGTGCCAGCAGCGGGGACGGAAACACCATATATTTT.

This clonotype came up a few times. The chain combines TRBV6-2 or TRBV6-3 with TRBJ1-3; D unclear. The germline V and J ends were trimmed by 8 bases and 3 bases, with 20 bases remaining between them. The CDR3 has 16 residues. The germline gives CDR1 MNHEY, CDR2 SVGEGT. CDR3 in DNA: TGTGCCAGCCTCGAAGTTGGCAGCGGTTTTGGAAACACCATATATTTT. Translating it yields CASLEVGSGFGNTIYF.

This clonotype was picked up many times. The genes are TRBV5-6 and TRBJ1-2; D not certain. CDR3 length: 14 amino acids. In germline, CDR1 is SGHDT, CDR2 YYEEEE. With 1 base removed from V and 2 bases from J, the gap between germline ends came to 9 bases. CDR3 in amino acids: CASSLSPENYGYTF. The DNA for the CDR3 is TGTGCCAGCAGCTTGTCTCCCGAGAACTATGGCTACACCTTC.

This clonotype showed up many times. This may be a read error: a much more frequent sequence differs by one nucleotide. The chain has TRBV7-9 and TRBJ1-1, with D tentatively TRBD1 (6 bases). The CDR3 extends over 13 amino acids. CDR1 and CDR2 (germline): SEHNR, FQNEAQ (reference sequence). V lost 2 bases and J 3 bases, leaving 7 bases between the germline ends. The CDR3 DNA follows: TGTGCCAGCAGCTTAAGGGGGGACACTGAAGCTTTCTTT. This sequence encodes CASSLRGDTEAFF.

The CDR3 here is CATSDPGTGQHEQFF. CDR3 coding DNA: TGTGCCACCAGTGATCCCGGGACAGGACAGCATGAGCAGTTCTTC. The chain couples TRBV24-1 to TRBJ2-1, with 8 bases aligning to TRBD1. This CDR3 is built from 15 residues. CDR1 is KGHDR and CDR2 is SFDVKD in the germline V gene. V lost 3 bases and J lost 8; bases outside the gene matches: 8.

The chain recombines TRBV27 with TRBJ2-3; unclear D gene. CDR3 length: 11 residues. V gave up 7 bases and J gave up 6 bases, with 8 bases separating them. Germline V CDR1 and CDR2: MNHEY, SMNVEV (reference sequence). Written as DNA, the CDR3 is TGTGCCAGCACCATGGATGATACGCAGTATTTT. It yields the protein CASTMDDTQYF.

This clonotype was counted ten times or more. The chain employs TRBV28 and TRBJ1-5, with 12 bases that match TRBD1. With V trimmed by 6 bases and J by 9 bases, 6 bases remained unmatched. Per the germline V gene, CDR1 is MDHEN and CDR2 is SYDVKM. The CDR3 covers 14 residues. This chain's CDR3 is CASSQGQGARPQHF. The CDR3 DNA follows: TGTGCCAGCAGCCAGGGACAGGGGGCGAGGCCCCAGCATTTT.

This clonotype was observed at least ten times. The chain recombines TRBV9 with TRBJ2-7; D call uncertain. Germline values: CDR1 SGDLS, CDR2 YYNGEE. The CDR3 loop spans 15 amino acids. V lost 0 bases and J 3 bases, leaving 13 bases between the germline ends. In DNA, the CDR3 is TGTGCCAGCAGCGTAGACGAGCGACCAGGCTACGAGCAGTACTTC. Translating it yields CASSVDERPGYEQYF.

The rearrangement uses TRBV12-3 or TRBV12-4 and TRBJ1-2, with 12 bases aligning to TRBD1. Trimming took 0 bases from V and 8 from J; bases not matched to a gene: 4. The CDR3 spans 15 residues. The CDR3 region is CASSLAGTGGAGYTF. In DNA, the CDR3 is TGTGCCAGCAGTTTAGCCGGGACAGGGGGCGCGGGCTACACCTTC.

With respect to this clonotype: A much larger clone sits a single nucleotide away, making a read error possible. The rearrangement links TRBV7-9 to TRBJ2-1; 9 nucleotides agree with TRBD1. The CDR3 consists of 13 residues. Germline values: CDR1 SEHNR, CDR2 FQNEAQ (reference sequence). The J segment lost 10 bases and the V segment lost 8 bases, leaving 9 bases of the junction unmatched. CDR3 protein: CASSGQGLGEQFF. For the CDR3, the DNA is TGTGCCAGCTCGGGACAGGGTCTGGGGGAGCAGTTCTTC.

The table lists this clonotype with many counts. V is TRBV28 and J is TRBJ2-7; 10 bases line up with TRBD2. V shed 2 bases, J shed 4 bases, and the junction held 8 bases outside the gene matches. Germline values: CDR1 MDHEN, CDR2 SYDVKM. The CDR3 spans 16 residues. CDR3 nucleotides: TGTGCCAGCAGTTTAAAGCTAGCGGGAGTAACTTACGAGCAGTACTTC. This gives the protein CASSLKLAGVTYEQYF.

In this sample, this clonotype turned up many times. The chain recombines TRBV7-9 with TRBJ1-1; D remains ambiguous. The V end lost 3 bases, the J end lost 2 bases, and 7 bases lay between the germline ends. Germline V gives CDR1 SEHNR, CDR2 FQNEAQ (reference sequence). CDR3 length: 13 residues. CDR3 DNA sequence: TGTGCCAGCAGCTTCTCGATAAACACTGAAGCTTTCTTT. Its protein product is CASSFSINTEAFF. Variable domain in full (rest from reference TRBV7-9 and TRBJ1-1): DTGVSQNPRHKITKRGQNVTFRCDPISEHNRLYWYRQTLGQGPEFLTYFQNEAQLEKSRLLSDRFSAERPKGSFSTLEIQRTEQGDSAMYLCASSFSINTEAFFGQGTRLTVV.

The sample holds a few counts of this clonotype. The V and J genes are TRBV27 and TRBJ2-3; D is ambiguous. Germline CDR1 MNHEY, CDR2 SMNVEV (reference sequence). This CDR3 region has 14 residues. Between the trimmed V and J ends, which lost 6 bases and 0 bases, there was a span of 10 bases. The chain's CDR3 is CASSLWASTDTQYF. For the CDR3, the DNA is TGTGCCAGCAGCCTATGGGCTAGCACAGATACGCAGTATTTT.